This is a list of T cell receptor beta chains from one sample in a study of cytomegalovirus exposure and HLA in healthy donors. The protocol was immunoSEQ multiplex PCR, while the TCRdb copy is restricted to in-frame clones and leaves out a portion. This sample has 150,000 to 200,000 clones; over 60% occur once, and the top ten carry roughly 1.7%. Material: PBMCs. Receptors were obtained from a woman aged 25-40 years in good health and CMV-seronegative. The CDR3 runs from the conserved cysteine through the conserved F or W. Clone size, where shown, is once, few, many, or a class for clones that have expanded.

J: TRBJ2-7; V: TRBV5-5; size: NA; CDR3: CASSLEAGTALYEQYF
J: TRBJ2-2; V: TRBV28; size: NA; CDR3: CASSGPRTENTGELFF
J: TRBJ1-4; V: TRBV10-3; size: NA; CDR3: CAISESSGHNEKLFF
J: TRBJ2-4; V: TRBV28; size: NA; CDR3: CASINGGKAEGDKNIQYF
J: TRBJ2-3; V: TRBV7-3; size: NA; CDR3: CASSLTGLQSDTQYF
J: TRBJ2-1; V: TRBV9; size: NA; CDR3: CASSAGGGLANEQFF
J: TRBJ1-5; V: TRBV27; size: NA; CDR3: CASSPTGTGFQPQHF
J: TRBJ1-2; V: TRBV7-9; size: NA; CDR3: CASSLDQGPWYGYTF
J: TRBJ2-3; V: TRBV5-1; size: NA; CDR3: CASSPGLEGGTDTQYF
J: TRBJ1-5; V: TRBV7-8; size: NA; CDR3: CASSLVEDGNQPQHF
J: TRBJ2-7; V: TRBV5-5; size: NA; CDR3: CASSLSTGGLGEQYF
J: TRBJ2-3; V: TRBV2; size: NA; CDR3: CASSRGLAYTDTQYF
J: TRBJ1-2; V: TRBV28; size: NA; CDR3: CATPGLGTGTYGYTF
J: TRBJ2-1; V: TRBV27; size: NA; CDR3: CASSSTDSLSYNEQFF
J: TRBJ2-2; V: TRBV4-1; size: few; CDR3: CASSQDRGGRTSGELFF
J: TRBJ1-2; V: TRBV12-2; size: NA; CDR3: CASRFSVFRDRGLVYGYTF
J: TRBJ1-2; V: TRBV28; size: few; CDR3: CASSPSGEDYGYPF
J: TRBJ2-5; V: TRBV5-4; size: NA; CDR3: CASSRGGKTGRFEETQYF
J: TRBJ1-5; V: TRBV15; size: NA; CDR3: CATSSLNQPQHF
J: TRBJ2-2; V: TRBV7-8; size: NA; CDR3: CASSPRTSAAGELFF
J: TRBJ1-4; V: TRBV7-2; size: few; CDR3: CASSRGRAAGNEKLFF
J: TRBJ2-1; V: TRBV2; size: NA; CDR3: CASTGTSGRVNEQFF
J: TRBJ2-6; V: TRBV19; size: NA; CDR3: CASSTTGADLWGANVLTF
J: TRBJ1-2; V: TRBV7-6; size: NA; CDR3: CASSLDEAYGYTF
J: TRBJ2-7; V: TRBV5-1; size: NA; CDR3: CASSLVGLQGPWEQYF
J: TRBJ2-1; V: TRBV2; size: NA; CDR3: CANQTSGSGNEQFF
J: TRBJ2-1; V: TRBV2; size: NA; CDR3: CASSAEYTSNEQFF
J: TRBJ2-5; V: TRBV9; size: NA; CDR3: CASSSNRETQYF
J: TRBJ2-2; V: TRBV30; size: NA; CDR3: CAWRIGASGANTGELFF
J: TRBJ1-1; V: TRBV30; size: NA; CDR3: CAWIFSVNTEAFF
J: TRBJ2-7; V: TRBV11-2; size: NA; CDR3: CASSLDHRGLYEQYF
J: TRBJ2-5; V: TRBV10-3; size: NA; CDR3: CAISEGLAGVQETQYF
J: TRBJ1-1; V: TRBV27; size: NA; CDR3: CASSLARGETEAFF
J: TRBJ2-1; V: TRBV5-1; size: NA; CDR3: CASSGLAGGFQFF
J: TRBJ1-4; V: TRBV5-6; size: NA; CDR3: CASSLADRGNEKLFF
J: TRBJ2-7; V: TRBV7-9; size: NA; CDR3: CASSSTGGSYEQYF
J: TRBJ2-5; V: TRBV5-1; size: few; CDR3: CASSLRASGGGQETQYF
J: TRBJ2-2; V: TRBV7-3; size: few; CDR3: CASSSPAGYTGELFF
J: TRBJ2-2; V: TRBV29-1; size: NA; CDR3: CSADRGDTGELFF
J: TRBJ2-1; V: TRBV5-1; size: NA; CDR3: CASSLEGQGAANEQFF
J: TRBJ2-3; V: TRBV19; size: NA; CDR3: CASSIDLLRTQYF
J: TRBJ2-5; V: TRBV7-7; size: NA; CDR3: CASSPLLDSETQYF
J: TRBJ2-3; V: TRBV6-4; size: NA; CDR3: CASSVEAGGGIADTQYF
J: TRBJ2-1; V: TRBV27; size: NA; CDR3: CASSPWTSGRVNNEQFF
J: TRBJ2-7; V: TRBV7-2; size: NA; CDR3: CASSASGASYEQYF
J: TRBJ2-2; V: TRBV7-2; size: NA; CDR3: CASSPRPSGFGELFF
J: TRBJ1-3; V: TRBV7-9; size: NA; CDR3: CASSFIGAAGNTIYF
J: TRBJ1-1; V: TRBV29-1; size: NA; CDR3: CSGYRGSYTEAFF
J: TRBJ1-2; V: TRBV30; size: NA; CDR3: CAWSVRGGSLYGYTF
J: TRBJ1-1; V: TRBV25-1; size: NA; CDR3: CASSKGASNTEAFF
J: TRBJ2-3; V: TRBV27; size: NA; CDR3: CASSAPGGLVTDTQYF
J: TRBJ2-2; V: TRBV6-1; size: NA; CDR3: CASTGTDTGELFF
J: TRBJ1-1; V: TRBV11-2; size: NA; CDR3: CASSLGAQGARTEAFF
J: TRBJ2-7; V: TRBV9; size: NA; CDR3: CASSVGLAGDTWGYEQYF
J: TRBJ2-3; V: TRBV5-1; size: few; CDR3: CASSFVQPSTDTQYF
J: TRBJ2-7; V: TRBV15; size: NA; CDR3: CATSSPLGVHEQYF
J: TRBJ2-1; V: TRBV5-4; size: NA; CDR3: CASSLRQGGYNEQFF
J: TRBJ2-1; V: TRBV19; size: NA; CDR3: CASRTGVNEQFF
J: TRBJ1-4; V: TRBV15; size: NA; CDR3: CATSRPGQGAEKLFF